This T cell receptor beta chain is from a study of neurological immune-mediated disorders. Findings and caveats of the study: One cluster of related CDR3 sequences contained, by phylogenetic grouping, the repertoires of 18 of 34 multiple sclerosis patients and formed a possible signature. No sharing of CDR3 amino acid sequences was observed among expanded clones across subjects, suggesting private repertoires in all groups.

Germline CDR1 SQVTM, CDR2 ANQGSEA. The CDR3 extends over 15 amino acids. Trimming removed 5 bases at V and 4 bases at J, with 19 bases between. The team produced cDNA through 5'RACE using 10-nucleotide random UMIs. TCRdb reprocessed the 5' RACE reads via MiXCR and lists one record per CDR3 protein. The table shows approximately 86,000 distinct CDR3 sequences, with just over 2.5% occurring only once. There are many counts of this clonotype. The antigen is undetermined. Unsorted libraries were prepared from 2 million PBMCs held at -80 C. This sequence was found in a woman aged 25 to 39 with multiple sclerosis. This sequence joins TRBV29-1 and TRBJ2-3; D possibly corresponds to TRBD1 (6 bases). Sequencing input: PBMCs. For the CDR3, the DNA is TGCAGCGTTACCCAAAGGGGGACGTACGCAGATACGCAGTATTTT. It is translated as CSVTQRGTYADTQYF.